This T cell receptor beta chain was retrieved from a study of T cell changes during pregnancy in multiple sclerosis. V lost 2 bases to trimming and J lost 6 bases; unmatched junction nucleotides: 3. This CDR3 contains 15 residues. Germline V gives CDR1 SGHTA, CDR2 FQGNSA. The assay was immunoSEQ multiplex PCR, and TCRdb's table has in-frame clones only and misses some. The table shows approximately 23,000 clones, with around 90% occurring only once. The sample here was CD4+ T cells from peripheral blood mononuclear cells, taken in the third trimester of pregnancy. The V gene is TRBV7-2, the J gene TRBJ2-1, with 11 positions matching TRBD2. This sequence originates from a female donor in good health, enrolled as a control in a pregnancy study. The CDR3 loop is CASSLPGTSGNEQFF. Written as DNA, the CDR3 is TGTGCCAGCAGCTTACCCGGGACTAGCGGCAATGAGCAGTTCTTC.